A selection of T cell receptor beta chains follows, all from one sample in a study of response to subunit inactivated influenza vaccine. TCRdb redid the calling of the RT-PCR reads with MiXCR, one entry per CDR3 protein. The sample has more than 550,000 distinct CDR3 sequences, roughly 10% seen once. This sample also appeared in a second study, on T cells expressing NK-cell markers.

The sample in question was PBMCs from blood, obtained on the day of vaccination. The receptors stem from a man aged 50-59 years who received an inactivated influenza vaccine. Both conserved end residues are part of each CDR3. A D gene is named only where the DNA matches it firmly. The listing skips clone size in some rows; elsewhere it reads once, few, many or a size class.

d_gene | j_gene | v_gene | abundance | CDR3nt | CDR3aa
TRBD2 | TRBJ2-5 | TRBV5-1 | few | TGCGCCAGCAGCTCCGGTAGCGGGGGGACGAAGACCCAGTACTTC | CASSSGSGGTKTQYF
TRBD2 | TRBJ2-3 | TRBV20-1 | . | TGCAGTGCTAGAGGGTTTACTAGCGGAACCCACACAGATACGCAGTATTTT | CSARGFTSGTHTDTQYF
. | TRBJ1-1 | TRBV12-3/TRBV12-4 | few | TGTGCCAGCAGCCGGCTGAGGGGGAGGGGCACTGAAGCTTTCTTT | CASSRLRGRGTEAFF
TRBD1 | TRBJ1-1 | TRBV4-1 | . | TGCGCCAGCAGCCGTACAGGGGCCAGAGGGAGCACTGAAGCTTTCTTT | CASSRTGARGSTEAFF
. | TRBJ1-1 | TRBV30 | . | TGTGCCTGGAGAGCTAACAGGGTGGCGTCTGAAGCTTTCTTT | CAWRANRVASEAFF
TRBD2 | TRBJ2-1 | TRBV6-1 | . | TGTGCCAGCAGCCGCGGGACTAGCGGGAGCAATGAGCAGTTCTTC | CASSRGTSGSNEQFF
TRBD1 | TRBJ2-5 | TRBV6-2/TRBV6-3 | few | TGTGCCAGCAGCGAACTCTACGGGACAGCAGTGGGTAAGACCCAGTACTTC | CASSELYGTAVGKTQYF
. | TRBJ2-7 | TRBV7-2 | few | TGTGCCAGCAGCCAAGAGGCCCTCAGGGGCTACGAGCAGTACTTC | CASSQEALRGYEQYF
TRBD2 | TRBJ2-2 | TRBV7-2 | few | TGTGCCAGCAGCTTAGCTTCTAGCGGGAGATCCGGGGAGCTGTTTTTT | CASSLASSGRSGELFF
. | TRBJ2-5 | TRBV5-1 | many | TGCGCCAGCAGCTTGGTGCCCAGGGGCGAGACCCAGTACTTC | CASSLVPRGETQYF
TRBD1 | TRBJ2-7 | TRBV4-3 | few | TGCGCCAGCAGCCAAGGGACAGGGGGAAAGCAGTACTTC | CASSQGTGGKQYF
. | TRBJ2-1 | TRBV20-1 | . | TGCACCTCAACATATCCAGGGTACAATGAGCAGTTCTTC | CTSTYPGYNEQFF
TRBD1 | TRBJ2-1 | TRBV7-9 | few | TGTGCCAGCAGCTGGGGACAGGGGATGTCCTACAATGAGCAGTTCTTC | CASSWGQGMSYNEQFF
TRBD2 | TRBJ2-3 | TRBV2 | . | TGTGCCACCCGAGCCGGGGGGGGAGATACGCAGTATTTT | CATRAGGGDTQYF
. | TRBJ2-1 | TRBV4-2 | few | TGTGCCAGCAGCCAAGATAGTTACGGACAGTCCTACAATGAGCAGTTCTTC | CASSQDSYGQSYNEQFF
TRBD2 | TRBJ2-1 | TRBV14 | few | TGTGCCAGCAGCCTATACTCTCTAGCGGGTTCATTGAGTGAGCAGTTCTTC | CASSLYSLAGSLSEQFF
TRBD2 | TRBJ2-5 | TRBV9 | . | TGTGCCAGCAGCGTAGCCGGGAGGGCCGATGAGACCCAGTACTTC | CASSVAGRADETQYF
. | TRBJ2-3 | TRBV27 | . | TGTGCCAGCAGTTTATACAGGCCAGGGTGGACAGATACGCAGTATTTT | CASSLYRPGWTDTQYF
. | TRBJ2-5 | TRBV20-1 | . | TGCAGTGCTAGAGAGGGGGGGGCGAGTGAGACCCAGTACTTC | CSAREGGASETQYF
TRBD2 | TRBJ2-3 | TRBV5-1 | . | TGCGCCAGCAGCTTCCTACTAGCGGGGAACACAGATACGCAGTATTTT | CASSFLLAGNTDTQYF
. | TRBJ2-3 | TRBV6-1 | . | TGTGCCAGCACCTTAACGGGACTCTTAGATACGCAGTATTTT | CASTLTGLLDTQYF
. | TRBJ2-4 | TRBV29-1 | few | TGCAGCGTTGAAGGGGATCGGGCCAAAAACATTCAGTACTTC | CSVEGDRAKNIQYF
. | TRBJ1-2 | TRBV6-6 | few | TGTGCCAGCAGGCGACCCGGGGACTATGGCTACACCTTC | CASRRPGDYGYTF
. | TRBJ2-2 | TRBV4-1 | few | TGCGCCAGCAGCCAAGAACTCGTAGTGGGTGGGGAGCTGTTTTTT | CASSQELVVGGELFF
TRBD2 | TRBJ2-1 | TRBV20-1 | many | TGCAGTGCTAGAGGGAGCGGGGGGGCGTACAATGAGCAGTTCTTC | CSARGSGGAYNEQFF
. | TRBJ2-7 | TRBV20-1 | many | TGCAGTGCGACACTCACGACCGGAGAGCAGTACTTC | CSATLTTGEQYF
. | TRBJ1-1 | TRBV30 | . | TGTGCCTGGACCCCCTTTGGCACCCTGAACACTGAAGCTTTCTTT | CAWTPFGTLNTEAFF
. | TRBJ2-7 | TRBV20-1 | many | TGCAGTGCTAGAGATATAACCTACGAGCAGTACTTC | CSARDITYEQYF
TRBD1 | TRBJ2-7 | TRBV20-1 | . | TGCAGTGCTCACAATCCGGGACAGCCTTCCTACGAGCAGTACTTC | CSAHNPGQPSYEQYF
. | TRBJ2-2 | TRBV20-1 | few | TGCAGTGCTAGAGTGGTGGGGTTCACCGGGGAGCTGTTTTTT | CSARVVGFTGELFF
TRBD2 | TRBJ2-4 | TRBV4-1 | . | TGCGCCAGCAGCCAAGATCCTTTGTCTAGCGGGTACCTTCTAGCCAAAAACATTCAGTACTTC | CASSQDPLSSGYLLAKNIQYF
. | TRBJ2-5 | TRBV11-2 | many | TGTGCCAGCAGCTTAGTTAGGGCAGACCAAGAGACCCAGTACTTC | CASSLVRADQETQYF
. | TRBJ2-1 | TRBV7-2 | many | TGTGCCAGCAGCTTAGTAGTCGGCGGGCGCCACTACAATGAGCAGTTCTTC | CASSLVVGGRHYNEQFF
. | TRBJ2-1 | TRBV4-3 | few | TGCGCCAGCAGCCAAGGGTTGGTTCGCTATGAGCAGTTCTTC | CASSQGLVRYEQFF
. | TRBJ2-7 | TRBV6-5 | . | TGTGCCAGCAGTTACTCGAGGCTAGGGGAAGGCGAGCAGTACTTC | CASSYSRLGEGEQYF
. | TRBJ1-5 | TRBV6-2/TRBV6-3 | . | TGTGCCAGCGCGCCTTCAAATAGCAATCAGCCCCAGCATTTT | CASAPSNSNQPQHF
. | TRBJ1-1 | TRBV9 | . | TGTGCCAGCAGCCCCTTATACGGGATGAACACTGAAGCTCTCTTT | CASSPLYGMNTEALF
TRBD1 | TRBJ1-4 | TRBV6-5 | . | TGTGCCAGCAGTTACCCGACAGGGCGTAATGAAAAACTGTTTTTT | CASSYPTGRNEKLFF
. | TRBJ1-1 | TRBV30 | few | TGTGCCTGGAGGGGGACACCGAACACTGAAGCTTTCTTT | CAWRGTPNTEAFF
. | TRBJ2-3 | TRBV20-1 | . | TGCAGTGCTCCCCCTCACTCCACAGATACGCAGTATTTT | CSAPPHSTDTQYF
. | TRBJ2-7 | TRBV6-6 | few | TGTGCCAGCGAGCGGAGGACGCCCTACGAGCAGTACTTC | CASERRTPYEQYF
. | TRBJ2-3 | TRBV20-1 | . | TGCAGTGCTAGTGGGACTCAGAGCACAGATACGCAGTATTTT | CSASGTQSTDTQYF
TRBD1 | TRBJ1-4 | TRBV5-6 | . | TGTGCCAGCAGCGGGAGGACAGGGTTCAAGGAAAAACTGTTTTTT | CASSGRTGFKEKLFF
TRBD2 | TRBJ2-5 | TRBV20-1 | . | TGCAGTGCTAGAGCAGCGCTAGCGGCAACTACCGGGGTCCAAGAGACCCAGTACTTC | CSARAALAATTGVQETQYF
. | TRBJ2-6 | TRBV5-4 | . | TGTGCCAGCAGGGAGGGAACCTCCTCTGGGGCCAACGTCCTGACTTTC | CASREGTSSGANVLTF
. | TRBJ2-2 | TRBV18 | many | TGTGCCAGCTCTCTCAAGAACACCGGGGAGCTGTTTTTT | CASSLKNTGELFF
. | TRBJ2-7 | TRBV7-2 | . | TGTGCCAGCAGTCAATATACCAGCTCCTACGAGCAGTACTTC | CASSQYTSSYEQYF
. | TRBJ2-7 | TRBV4-2 | few | TGTGCCAGCAGCCAAGATCTGGGGGGGGGGCCTTGGGGCGAGCAGTACTTC | CASSQDLGGGPWGEQYF
. | TRBJ1-4 | TRBV15 | . | TGTGCCACCAGCAGAGATAGGTTGGCAGGCCTAAATGAAAAACTGTTTTTT | CATSRDRLAGLNEKLFF
. | TRBJ1-1 | TRBV4-1 | few | TGCGCCAGCAGCCTTAGCAGGGTAGGGGACACTGAAGCTTTCTTT | CASSLSRVGDTEAFF
. | TRBJ2-7 | TRBV24-1 | . | TGTGCCACCAGTGACTACTCGGGGGGCACGTACGAGCAGTACTTC | CATSDYSGGTYEQYF
TRBD1 | TRBJ2-7 | TRBV2 | few | TGTGCCAGCAGATACCAGGGGGCTGCCTACGAGCAGTACTTC | CASRYQGAAYEQYF
. | TRBJ1-1 | TRBV11-1 | . | TGTGCCAGCCGCGGCAGCCTAATCCACACTGAAGCTTTCTTT | CASRGSLIHTEAFF
. | TRBJ2-1 | TRBV7-2 | many | TGTGCCAGCAGCTCCCGGGACGACAATGAGCAGTTCTTC | CASSSRDDNEQFF
. | TRBJ1-2 | TRBV25-1 | few | TGTGCCAGCAGTGTCTACTATGGCTACACCTTC | CASSVYYGYTF
. | TRBJ2-7 | TRBV12-3/TRBV12-4 | few | TGTGCCAGCAGTCCCTCCCGGGAGCAGTACTTC | CASSPSREQYF
TRBD1 | TRBJ1-4 | TRBV2 | . | TGTGCCAGCCGTGGGACAGGGGGCTTCGAAAAACTGTTTTTT | CASRGTGGFEKLFF